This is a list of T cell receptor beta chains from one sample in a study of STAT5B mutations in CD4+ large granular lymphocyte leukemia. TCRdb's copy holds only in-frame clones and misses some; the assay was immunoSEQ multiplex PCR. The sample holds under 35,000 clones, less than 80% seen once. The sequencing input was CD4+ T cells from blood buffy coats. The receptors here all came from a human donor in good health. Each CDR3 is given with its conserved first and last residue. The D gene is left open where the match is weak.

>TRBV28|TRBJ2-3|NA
CASSRQAVTDTQYF
TGTGCCAGCAGCCGACAGGCGGTCACAGATACGCAGTATTTT
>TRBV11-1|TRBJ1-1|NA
CASSLAPGTTNTEAFF
TGTGCCAGCAGCTTAGCGCCCGGGACAACAAACACTGAAGCTTTCTTT
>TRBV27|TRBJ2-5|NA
CASSLGAAGGRGETQYF
TGTGCCAGCAGTTTAGGAGCCGCCGGAGGCCGAGGAGAGACCCAGTACTTC
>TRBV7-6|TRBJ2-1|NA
CASSSHPRLNSYNEQFF
TGTGCCAGCAGCTCGCACCCGAGATTGAACTCCTACAATGAGCAGTTCTTC
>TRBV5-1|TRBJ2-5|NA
CASSLEAQETQYF
TGCGCCAGCAGCTTGGAAGCTCAAGAGACCCAGTACTTC
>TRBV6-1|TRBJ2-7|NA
CASSEMYGSTYEQYF
TGTGCCAGCAGCGAAATGTACGGCAGCACCTACGAGCAGTACTTC
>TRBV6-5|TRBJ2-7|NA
CASSSPGEQYF
TGTGCCAGCAGTTCTCCGGGAGAGCAGTACTTC
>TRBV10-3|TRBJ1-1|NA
CAISDLGARTEAFF
TGTGCCATCAGTGATTTGGGGGCGAGGACTGAAGCTTTCTTT
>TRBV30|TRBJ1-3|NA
CAWSVYGNTIYF
TGTGCCTGGAGTGTATATGGAAACACCATATATTTT
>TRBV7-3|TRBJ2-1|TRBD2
CASSQGLAGLENEQFF
TGTGCCAGCAGTCAAGGACTAGCGGGTCTGGAGAATGAGCAGTTCTTC
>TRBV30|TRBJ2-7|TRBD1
CALQGASYEQYF
TGTGCCTTACAGGGGGCCTCCTACGAGCAGTACTTC